This T cell receptor beta chain was sequenced during a study of cytomegalovirus exposure and HLA in healthy donors. The CDR3 consists of 13 residues. The V gene's germline CDR1 is ENHRY and CDR2 SYGVKD. Trimming removed 1 base from V and 4 bases from J, with 7 bases in between. In the PCR, 60 Vbeta and 13 Jbeta primers were used. The table came from immunoSEQ multiplex PCR; TCRdb's copy has only in-frame clones and leaves some out. The sample consists of approximately 64,000 clones, over 75% of them appearing once. Sequencing was performed on PBMCs. The sequence was collected from a male donor in good health and CMV-seropositive. The gene calls are TRBV10-3 and TRBJ1-2; unclear D gene. CDR3 nucleotides: TGTGCCATCAGTGAGTTCGAGAGCTATGGCTACACCTTC. This encodes CAISEFESYGYTF.